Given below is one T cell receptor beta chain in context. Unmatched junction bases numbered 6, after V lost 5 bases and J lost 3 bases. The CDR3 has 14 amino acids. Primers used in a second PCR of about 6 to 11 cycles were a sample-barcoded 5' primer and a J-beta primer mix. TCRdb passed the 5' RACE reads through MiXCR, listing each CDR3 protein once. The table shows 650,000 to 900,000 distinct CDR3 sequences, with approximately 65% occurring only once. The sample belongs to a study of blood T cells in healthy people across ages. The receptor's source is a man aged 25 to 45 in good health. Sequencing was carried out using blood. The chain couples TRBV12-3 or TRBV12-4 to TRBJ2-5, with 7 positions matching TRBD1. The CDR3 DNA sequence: TGTGCCAGCAGTGCGGACAGGCGGAAAGAGACCCAGTACTTC. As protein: CASSADRRKETQYF.